This T cell receptor (beta chain) was observed in a study of T cells in Graves' hyperthyroidism and ophthalmopathy. This clonotype was detected many times. RNA transcripts were the template for amplifying TCR beta CDR3 regions. Primed by the HTBI set, a first-round RT-PCR was run on the TCR CDR3. TCRdb re-analysed the multiplex PCR reads in MiXCR, keeping a single row per CDR3 protein. The sample has a few hundred thousand distinct CDR3 sequences, about 15% seen once. The germline gives CDR1 GTSNPN, CDR2 SVGIG (reference sequence). The CDR3 contains 13 residues. Trimming left V 8 bases short and J 4 bases short, with 14 bases between.

Sequencing input: blood. The chain has TRBV30 and TRBJ1-4; D gene unclear. This clonotype was sampled from a woman aged 18-29 years with Graves' hyperthyroidism. Written as DNA, the CDR3 is TGTGCCATATTGGCAGAAGTTAATGAAAAACTGTTTTTT. This sequence encodes CAILAEVNEKLFF.